Below are 17 T cell receptor beta chains sequenced from a single sample in a study of blood T cell repertoires in COVID-19. Clones were sequenced by immunoSEQ multiplex PCR, and TCRdb holds only the in-frame ones, with some missing. The table lists about 210,000 clones, about 82% of them singletons. Source material: peripheral blood. These receptors were taken from a man in his sixties with COVID-19, enrolled during active disease.

This CDR3 reads CATLGDGGRLLFF. The CDR3 nucleotides read TGTGCCACCTTAGGTGACGGGGGGCGACTCCTCTTTTTT. The chain has TRBV19 and TRBJ1-4, with a tentative D call TRBD1 (6 bases). The CDR3 extends over 13 amino acids. Germline V gene data show CDR1 as LNHDA and CDR2 as SQIVND (reference sequence). Trimming stripped 10 bases from V and 17 bases from J, with 26 bases between. The full variable domain, its missing parts supplied by reference TRBV19 and TRBJ1-4, is DGGITQSPKYLFRKEGQNVTLSCEQNLNHDAMYWYRQDPGQGLRLIYYSQIVNDFQKGDIAEGYSVSREKKESFPLTVTSAQKNPTAFYLCATLGDGGRLLFFGSGTQLSVL.

This clone was counted once. The V call is TRBV5-3, the J call TRBJ1-5; a possible D gene is TRBD1 (6 bases). TRBV5-3 is an ORF for which the function is uncertain. Trimming pared 8 bases from V and 1 base from J, leaving 13 bases between. This CDR3 spans 14 amino acids. This CDR3 is CARRWGQSNQPQHF. The CDR3 region has the DNA TGTGCCAGGCGCTGGGGGCAGAGCAATCAGCCCCAGCATTTT.

The V call is TRBV6-1, the J call TRBJ1-4; weak D call: TRBD1 (6 bases). Per germline, CDR1 MNHNS and CDR2 SASEGT. The V end was cut by 6 bases, the J end by 7 bases, with 15 bases between. CDR3 length: 14 residues. This chain's CDR3 is CASRSTGLSEKLFF. The CDR3 DNA is TGTGCCAGCAGATCTACAGGGTTAAGTGAAAAACTGTTTTTT.

This chain joins TRBV7-2 and TRBJ1-1, with D uncertain. Trimming stripped 1 base from V and 9 bases from J, with 12 bases between. Germline V gene data show CDR1 as SGHTA and CDR2 as FQGNSA. The CDR3 is 13 residues long. In DNA, the CDR3 is TGTGCCAGCAGCTTAGACAGTTCGACCCAAGCTTTCTTT. This codes for CASSLDSSTQAFF.

The chain recombines TRBV28 with TRBJ2-3; D is ambiguous. CDR1 and CDR2 from the germline V gene are MDHEN and SYDVKM. This CDR3 is built from 12 residues. The V and J ends lost 5 bases and 4 bases respectively, with 7 bases between them. CDR3 region: CASSQEPDTQYF. CDR3 sequence (DNA): TGTGCCAGCAGTCAAGAGCCAGATACGCAGTATTTT. Together with reference TRBV28 and TRBJ2-3, the CDR3 gives the full variable domain: DVKVTQSSRYLVKRTGEKVFLECVQDMDHENMFWYRQDPGLGLRLIYFSYDVKMKEKGDIPEGYSVSREKKERFSLILESASTNQTSMYLCASSQEPDTQYFGPGTRLTVL.

The CDR3 nucleotides read TGTGCCAGCAGTGAATCGAGAAGCTTTAACACCGGGGAGCTGTTTTTT. It yields the protein CASSESRSFNTGELFF. This chain joins TRBV6-1 and TRBJ2-2; D gene unclear. Germline V lookup: CDR1 MNHNS, CDR2 SASEGT. V lost 2 bases to trimming and J lost 2 bases, with 12 bases between them. This CDR3 comprises 16 residues.

This clone was counted only a few times. DNA for the CDR3: TGTGCCAGCAGCATTAACAATGAGCAGTTCTTC. This translates into CASSINNEQFF. The chain joins TRBV5-6 to TRBJ2-1; D is ambiguous. Looked up from germline, CDR1 is SGHDT and CDR2 is YYEEEE. There are 11 residues in the CDR3. The germline V and J ends were trimmed by 4 bases and 5 bases, with 4 bases remaining between them.

The chain is built from TRBV11-2 and TRBJ1-2; D gene uncertain. The CDR3 has 13 amino acids. Germline-derived CDR1 and CDR2 are SGHAT and FQNNGV. Trimming shortened V by 1 base and J by 7 bases, and 10 bases separated the two germline ends. The CDR3 nucleotides are TGTGCCAGCAGCTTAGGCGCGGGGAGTGGCTACACCTTC. Protein product: CASSLGAGSGYTF.

The V call is TRBV6-6, the J call TRBJ1-5; no firm D call. This CDR3 is built from 14 residues. Germline V gene data show CDR1 as MNHNY and CDR2 as SVGAGI (reference sequence). Trimming took 6 bases from V and 4 from J, leaving 13 bases between them. The CDR3 DNA reads as TGTGCCAGCAGGCCCGGACTGGAAAATCAGCCCCAGCATTTT. This encodes CASRPGLENQPQHF.

The rearrangement joins TRBV18 to TRBJ1-3; 9 bases are shared with TRBD1. J gave up 7 bases and V 4 bases, and 5 bases lay outside the gene matches. This CDR3 has 14 residues. Germline V lookup: CDR1 KGHSH, CDR2 LQKENI. The CDR3 is CASSLGTGLNTIYF. CDR3 DNA sequence: TGTGCCAGCTCACTTGGGACAGGGTTGAACACCATATATTTT.

V and J are TRBV30 and TRBJ2-7; weak D call: TRBD2 (6 bases). Looked up from germline, CDR1 is GTSNPN and CDR2 is SVGIG (reference sequence). The CDR3 runs to 13 residues. The V end was cut by 8 bases, the J end by 0 bases, with 14 bases between. The CDR3 region has the DNA TGTGCCAGAAGGATTAGCGGCTCCTACGAGCAGTACTTC. Encoded protein: CARRISGSYEQYF. The whole variable domain, remainder taken from reference TRBV30 and TRBJ2-7, is SQTIHQWPATLVQPVGSPLSLECTVEGTSNPNLYWYRQAAGRGLQLLFYSVGIGQISSEVPQNLSASRPQDRQFILSSKKLLLSDSGFYLCARRISGSYEQYFGPGTRLTVT.

V gene TRBV7-9 combines with J gene TRBJ1-2, with D possibly being TRBD1 (6 bases). The CDR3 extends over 14 amino acids. The germline V gene has CDR1 SEHNR and CDR2 FQNEAQ (reference sequence). Trimming took off 5 bases at V and 6 bases at J, with 16 bases between the two ends. In nucleotides, the CDR3 is TGTGCCAGCAGCGCCCCGACAGGCTCCGATGGCTACACCTTC. As protein: CASSAPTGSDGYTF.

This CDR3 reads CASSFLGQVGNSPLHF. CDR3 nucleotide sequence: TGTGCCAGCAGTTTCCTAGGACAAGTGGGCAATTCACCCCTCCACTTT. The chain carries TRBV27 and TRBJ1-6; the D gene is possibly TRBD1 (5 bases). The germline CDR1 and CDR2 sequences are MNHEY and SMNVEV (reference sequence). With 3 bases removed from V and 7 bases from J, the gap between germline ends came to 16 bases. The CDR3 length is 16 residues.

The chain recombines TRBV6-5 with TRBJ2-7; 7 nucleotides align to TRBD1. Trimming cost V 6 bases and J 1 base; bases outside gene matches: 9. Germline loops: CDR1 MNHEY, CDR2 SVGAGI. The CDR3 is 15 amino acids. The CDR3 reads CASRIQGVDSYEQYF. In nucleotides, the CDR3 is TGTGCCAGCAGGATCCAGGGGGTGGATTCCTACGAGCAGTACTTC.

The rearrangement links TRBV19 to TRBJ2-3; perhaps TRBD1 as D (5 bases). There are 15 residues in the CDR3. Germline loops: CDR1 LNHDA, CDR2 SQIVND (reference sequence). Trimming stripped 2 bases from V and 4 bases from J, with 13 bases between. Here the CDR3 DNA reads TGTGCCAGTAGTATAATGGGGCAGCCCTCAGATACGCAGTATTTT. This encodes CASSIMGQPSDTQYF.

This chain joins TRBV6-5 and TRBJ1-4, with D possibly being TRBD1 (6 bases). The germline V and J ends were trimmed by 6 bases and 0 bases, with 11 bases remaining between them. The CDR3 sequence is 15 residues long. Germline CDR1 is MNHEY and CDR2 is SVGAGI. The CDR3 DNA sequence: TGTGCCAGCAGCAAACAGGGAGCAACTAATGAAAAACTGTTTTTT. This codes for CASSKQGATNEKLFF.

The J gene is TRBJ1-2, the V gene TRBV4-1; 10 bases line up with TRBD1. The CDR3 is made up of 17 amino acids. In germline, CDR1 is MGHRA, CDR2 YSYEKL. The J segment lost 2 bases and the V segment lost 1 base, leaving 7 bases of the junction unmatched. CDR3 sequence reads: CASSQADRGLLNYGYTF. The CDR3 nucleotides are TGCGCCAGCAGCCAAGCCGACAGGGGGCTTCTCAACTATGGCTACACCTTC.